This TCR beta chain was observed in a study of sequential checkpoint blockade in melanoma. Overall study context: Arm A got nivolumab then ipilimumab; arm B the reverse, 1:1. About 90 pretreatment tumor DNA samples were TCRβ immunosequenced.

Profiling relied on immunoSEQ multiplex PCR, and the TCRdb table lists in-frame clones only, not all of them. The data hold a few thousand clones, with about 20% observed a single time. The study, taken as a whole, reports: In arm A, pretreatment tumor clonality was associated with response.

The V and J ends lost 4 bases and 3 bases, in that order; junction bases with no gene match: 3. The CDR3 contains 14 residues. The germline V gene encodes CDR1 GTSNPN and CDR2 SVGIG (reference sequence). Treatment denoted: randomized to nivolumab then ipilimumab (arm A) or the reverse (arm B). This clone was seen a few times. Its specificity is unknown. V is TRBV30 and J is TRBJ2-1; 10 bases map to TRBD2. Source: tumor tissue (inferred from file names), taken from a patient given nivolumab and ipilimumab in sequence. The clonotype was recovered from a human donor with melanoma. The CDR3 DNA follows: TGTGCCTGGACAGCGGGAGGGTTCTACAATGAGCAGTTCTTC. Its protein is CAWTAGGFYNEQFF. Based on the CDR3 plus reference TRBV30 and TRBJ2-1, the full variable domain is SQTIHQWPATLVQPVGSPLSLECTVEGTSNPNLYWYRQAAGRGLQLLFYSVGIGQISSEVPQNLSASRPQDRQFILSSKKLLLSDSGFYLCAWTAGGFYNEQFFGPGTRLTVL.